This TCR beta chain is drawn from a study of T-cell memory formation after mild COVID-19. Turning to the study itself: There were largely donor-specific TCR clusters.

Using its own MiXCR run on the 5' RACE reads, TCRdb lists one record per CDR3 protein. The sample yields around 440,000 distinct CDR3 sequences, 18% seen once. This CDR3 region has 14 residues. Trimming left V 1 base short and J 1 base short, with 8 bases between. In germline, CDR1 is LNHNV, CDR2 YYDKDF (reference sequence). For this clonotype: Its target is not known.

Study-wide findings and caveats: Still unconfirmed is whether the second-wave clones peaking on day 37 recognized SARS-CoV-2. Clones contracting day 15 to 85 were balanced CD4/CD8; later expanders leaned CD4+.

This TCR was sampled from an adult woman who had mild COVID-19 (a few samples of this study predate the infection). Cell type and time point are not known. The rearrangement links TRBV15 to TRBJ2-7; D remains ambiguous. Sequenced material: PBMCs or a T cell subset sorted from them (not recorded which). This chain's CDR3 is CATSRGSGSYEQYF. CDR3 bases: TGTGCCACCAGCAGAGGTTCAGGATCCTACGAGCAGTACTTC.